This TCR beta chain stems from a study of technical replicates of blood from a few donors. The data were produced by immunoSEQ multiplex PCR, yet TCRdb's version contains in-frame clones alone and is incomplete. This sample carries about 82,000 clones, 96% of them seen once, and the ten largest clones take 0.37%. The CDR3 contains 16 residues. V shed 5 bases, J shed 5 bases, and the junction held 10 bases outside the gene matches. Germline assignment: CDR1 SGHAT and CDR2 FQNNGV. The sequence came from a human donor in good health. The sequenced sample was T cells isolated from PBMCs. The V gene is TRBV11-2, the J gene TRBJ2-7; 12 nucleotides line up with TRBD1. The CDR3 loop reads CASSAVDGTGGNEQYF. The CDR3 DNA sequence: TGTGCCAGCAGCGCAGTCGACGGGACAGGGGGCAACGAGCAGTACTTC.